A single sample is the source of the 8 T cell receptor beta chains below, sequenced in a study of beta chain features in type 1 diabetes. Reverse transcription of all isolated RNA meant that expressed TCRB transcripts were sequenced. Only in-frame clones appear in the TCRdb table, and some are missing; sequencing was by immunoSEQ multiplex PCR. This table has about 450,000 clones, approximately 10% appearing once. Input material: naive CD4+ T cells from blood. These receptors were taken from a woman under 30 in good health.

In its sample, this clone was seen a few times. CDR3 loop: CASSLSDTYNEQFF. The CDR3 DNA is TGCGCCAGCAGCTTGTCAGATACCTACAATGAGCAGTTCTTC. The V call is TRBV5-1, the J call TRBJ2-1; unclear D gene. The CDR3 runs 14 residues. Trimming stripped 1 base from V and 2 bases from J, with 7 bases between. Germline lookup yields CDR1 SGHRS and CDR2 YFSETQ.

The V call is TRBV19, the J call TRBJ1-1; no definite D call. Germline-derived CDR1 and CDR2 are LNHDA and SQIVND (reference sequence). CDR3 length: 14 amino acids. V lost 3 bases and J 0 bases, leaving 8 bases between the germline ends. The CDR3 bases are TGTGCCAGTAGTATTATCGGAGTGAACACTGAAGCTTTCTTT. Translating gives CASSIIGVNTEAFF.

The rearrangement links TRBV19 to TRBJ1-1; maybe TRBD1 (6 bases). Trimming left V 8 bases short and J 1 base short, with 14 bases between. This CDR3 has 14 residues. Per germline, CDR1 LNHDA and CDR2 SQIVND (reference sequence). CDR3 protein: CASSLDRKNTEAFF. The CDR3, as DNA: TGTGCCAGTTCCCTGGACAGAAAGAACACTGAAGCTTTCTTT. The full variable domain, completed using reference TRBV19 and TRBJ1-1, is DGGITQSPKYLFRKEGQNVTLSCEQNLNHDAMYWYRQDPGQGLRLIYYSQIVNDFQKGDIAEGYSVSREKKESFPLTVTSAQKNPTAFYLCASSLDRKNTEAFFGQGTRLTVV.

This chain uses TRBV10-3 with TRBJ2-7; D unresolved. CDR1 is ENHRY and CDR2 is SYGVKD in the germline V gene. Between the trimmed V and J ends, which lost 0 bases and 1 base, there was a span of 7 bases. The CDR3 consists of 14 residues. CDR3: CAISESGKSYEQYV. In DNA form, the CDR3 reads TGTGCCATCAGTGAGTCCGGCAAGTCCTACGAGCAGTACGTC.

This rearrangement joins TRBV15 to TRBJ2-5, with TRBD2 matching 9 bases. There are 13 residues in the CDR3. CDR1 is LNHNV, CDR2 YYDKDF, per germline (reference sequence). V shed 4 bases, J shed 5 bases, and the junction held 2 bases outside the gene matches. This CDR3 is CATSKAGGETQYF. DNA for the CDR3: TGTGCCACCAGCAAAGCGGGAGGTGAGACCCAGTACTTC.

V usage is TRBV7-2 and J usage is TRBJ2-1; 8 positions agree with TRBD2. The CDR3 covers 16 residues. The V and J ends lost 0 bases and 6 bases, in that order; junction bases with no gene match: 7. Germline V gene sequence: CDR1 SGHTA, CDR2 FQGNSA. CDR3 amino acids: CASSLAGTSTFNEQFF. The CDR3 DNA is TGTGCCAGCAGCTTAGCGGGGACTAGTACGTTCAATGAGCAGTTCTTC.

This clone was recorded a few times. The J gene is TRBJ2-7, the V gene TRBV7-2; TRBD2 is a possible D gene (5 bases). The germline V gene encodes CDR1 SGHTA and CDR2 FQGNSA. V was cut by 5 bases and J by 0 bases, with 14 bases left in between. This CDR3 has 15 amino acids. The CDR3, as DNA: TGTGCCAGCAGCACCCACGGAACTAGCTCCTACGAGCAGTACTTC. Amino acid sequence: CASSTHGTSSYEQYF.

This clone has just a few counts. This chain uses TRBV5-1 with TRBJ2-7; 8 nucleotides agree with TRBD2. J was trimmed by 5 bases and V by 4 bases; bases with no gene match: 5. Germline lookup yields CDR1 SGHRS and CDR2 YFSETQ. The CDR3 covers 13 residues. This chain's CDR3 is CASSPRGGHEQYF. The CDR3 coding sequence is TGCGCCAGCAGCCCACGGGGGGGCCACGAGCAGTACTTC.